What follows are 11 T cell receptor beta chains derived from one specimen sequenced in a study of blood T cell repertoires in COVID-19. Only in-frame clones appear in the TCRdb table, and some are missing; sequencing was by immunoSEQ multiplex PCR. The repertoire has around 40,000 clones, about 87% of them found once; the top ten carry about 3.7%. The sequenced material came from peripheral blood. The receptor set was obtained from a man in his forties or fifties with COVID-19, enrolled during active disease.

V usage is TRBV19 and J usage is TRBJ1-2; D might be TRBD1 (6 bases). The CDR3 is made up of 14 amino acids. Germline V gene sequence: CDR1 LNHDA, CDR2 SQIVND (reference sequence). The V end lost 7 bases, the J end lost 4 bases, and 16 bases lay between the germline ends. The CDR3 DNA sequence: TGTGCCAGTACCTCCCAAGGGGGGGTCTATGGCTACACCTTC. Translated, it gives CASTSQGGVYGYTF.

This clone was detected a few times. V gene TRBV2 combines with J gene TRBJ2-7; 11 bases align to TRBD2. The germline gives CDR1 SNHLY, CDR2 FYNNEI. CDR3 length: 15 residues. The V and J ends lost 1 base and 3 bases, in that order; junction bases with no gene match: 2. CDR3 sequence reads: CASSEVGTSGYEQYF. CDR3 bases: TGTGCCAGCAGTGAAGTAGGGACTAGCGGCTACGAGCAGTACTTC. Full variable domain (remainder filled in from reference TRBV2 and TRBJ2-7): EPEVTQTPSHQVTQMGQEVILRCVPISNHLYFYWYRQILGQKVEFLVSFYNNEISEKSEIFDDQFSVERPDGSNFTLKIRSTKLEDSAMYFCASSEVGTSGYEQYFGPGTRLTVT.

The chain recombines TRBV6-4 with TRBJ2-3; TRBD2 matches 10 bases. The CDR3 loop spans 18 amino acids. Trimming took 5 bases from V and 1 from J; bases not matched to a gene: 12. Looked up from germline, CDR1 is MRHNA and CDR2 is SNTAGT. CDR3 coding DNA: TGTGCCAGCAGTTCGTTACTAGCGGGAAATCTAGGCACAGATACGCAGTATTTT. Encoded protein: CASSSLLAGNLGTDTQYF.

The rearrangement uses TRBV7-3 and TRBJ2-3; 7 bases are a match to TRBD2. V lost 2 bases and J lost 4; bases outside the gene matches: 6. The CDR3 length is 15 residues. Germline CDR1 reads SGHTA; CDR2 reads FQGTGA. The CDR3 region has the DNA TGTGCCAGCAGCTTACAAAGCACTAGCGCAGATACGCAGTATTTT. Translated, it gives CASSLQSTSADTQYF. The full variable domain, in which reference TRBV7-3 and TRBJ2-3 provide the parts outside the CDR3, is GAGVSQTPSNKVTEKGKYVELRCDPISGHTALYWYRQSLGQGPEFLIYFQGTGAADDSGLPNDRFFAVRPEGSVSTLKIQRTERGDSAVYLCASSLQSTSADTQYFGPGTRLTVL.

This chain links TRBV6-6 with TRBJ2-2, with 8 bases identical to TRBD2. The germline gives CDR1 MNHNY, CDR2 SVGAGI (reference sequence). The CDR3 totals 16 residues. V dropped 4 bases and J dropped 4; count of bases not matched to a gene: 8. Here the CDR3 reads CASSSPGGYSTGELFF. In DNA form, the CDR3 reads TGTGCCAGCAGTTCTCCGGGGGGGTATAGCACCGGGGAGCTGTTTTTT.

The chain has TRBV29-1 and TRBJ2-2, with TRBD1 identical over 7 bases. Germline V gives CDR1 SQVTM, CDR2 ANQGSEA. The CDR3 totals 13 residues. The J segment lost 4 bases and the V segment lost 5 bases, leaving 4 bases of the junction unmatched. Here the CDR3 DNA reads TGCAGCGTTACAGGGGTAGGCACCGGGGAGCTGTTTTTT. Translating it yields CSVTGVGTGELFF.

This clone was seen once. The gene calls are TRBV3-1 (or the pseudogene TRBV3-2) and TRBJ2-7; D remains ambiguous. Germline V gene lookup returns CDR1 LGHDT and CDR2 YNNKEL (reference sequence). The V end was cut by 4 bases, the J end by 0 bases, with 7 bases between. CDR3 length: 13 amino acids. In DNA, the CDR3 is TGTGCCAGCAGCCTTAGCAGCTCCTACGAGCAGTACTTC. It codes for CASSLSSSYEQYF.

This clone was seen more than once but under ten times. The gene calls are TRBV28 and TRBJ2-5; 8 bases map to TRBD2. Per germline, CDR1 MDHEN and CDR2 SYDVKM. Trimming removed 7 bases from V and 3 bases from J; junction bases left unmatched: 10. The CDR3 loop spans 15 amino acids. DNA for the CDR3: TGTGCCAGCAAACCACGGGGACTAGGGGAAGAGACCCAGTACTTC. It codes for CASKPRGLGEETQYF.

This clone has only a few counts. The chain has TRBV25-1 and TRBJ2-1, with 10 positions matching TRBD2. CDR3 length: 16 amino acids. Losses at the gene ends were 6 bases for V and 9 bases for J; bases not matched to a gene: 14. CDR1 MGHDK and CDR2 SYGVNS come from the germline V gene. DNA for the CDR3: TGTGCCAGCAGCCGAGAGGCTAGCGGGAGTTATGGTGAGCAGTTCTTC. It translates to CASSREASGSYGEQFF.

The chain has TRBV2 and TRBJ1-5, with 9 bases fitting TRBD1. The CDR3 is made up of 15 amino acids. V shed 0 bases and J 4 bases; nucleotides not matched to a gene: 1. The germline V gene has CDR1 SNHLY and CDR2 FYNNEI. CDR3 DNA sequence: TGTGCCAGCAGTGAAGCGACAGGGGGAAATCAGCCCCAGCATTTT. It translates to CASSEATGGNQPQHF. The full variable domain, rest sourced from reference TRBV2 and TRBJ1-5, is EPEVTQTPSHQVTQMGQEVILRCVPISNHLYFYWYRQILGQKVEFLVSFYNNEISEKSEIFDDQFSVERPDGSNFTLKIRSTKLEDSAMYFCASSEATGGNQPQHFGDGTRLSIL.

This chain joins TRBV7-3 and TRBJ2-3; TRBD2 aligns across 12 bases. The CDR3 runs to 17 residues. The V gene's germline CDR1 is SGHTA and CDR2 FQGTGA. V was clipped by 5 bases and J by 5 bases; unmatched bases: 11. The CDR3 reads CASSPTRLAGEVDTQYF. The CDR3 DNA reads TGTGCCAGCAGCCCTACCCGACTAGCGGGAGAGGTAGATACGCAGTATTTT.